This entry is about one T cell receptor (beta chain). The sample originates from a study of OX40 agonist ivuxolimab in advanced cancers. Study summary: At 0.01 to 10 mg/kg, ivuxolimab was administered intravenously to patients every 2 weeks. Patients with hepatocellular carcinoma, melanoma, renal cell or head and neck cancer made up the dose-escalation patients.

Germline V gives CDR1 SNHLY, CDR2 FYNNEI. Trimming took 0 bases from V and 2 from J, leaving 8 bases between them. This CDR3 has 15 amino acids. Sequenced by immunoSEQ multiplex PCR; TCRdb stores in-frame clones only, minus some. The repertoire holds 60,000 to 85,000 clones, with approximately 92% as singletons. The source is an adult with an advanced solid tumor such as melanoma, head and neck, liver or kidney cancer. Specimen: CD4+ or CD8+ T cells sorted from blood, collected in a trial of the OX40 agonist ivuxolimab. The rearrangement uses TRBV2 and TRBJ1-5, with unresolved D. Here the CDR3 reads CASSEARSGNQPQHF. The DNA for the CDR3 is TGTGCCAGCAGTGAAGCCCGGAGCGGCAATCAGCCCCAGCATTTT.